The 21 T cell receptor beta chains reported below all come from one sample, sequenced in a study of persistence of HIV-infected CD4 T cells. The libraries were made with immunoSEQ version 4 in survey mode. Libraries were prepared by immunoSEQ multiplex PCR; TCRdb keeps only in-frame clonotypes and omits some of them. This repertoire shows more than 35,000 clones, 80% to 95% found once; its top ten account for 1.5% to 2%. Antigens of these TCRs are unknown. Anti-CD3/anti-CD28 beads served as a nonspecific positive control stimulus. Responding CD4+ T cells were sorted by upregulation of both CD40 ligand and CD69. This sample comprised CD4+ T cells sorted from PBMCs after approximately 19-hour stimulation, obtained from a patient who received antiretroviral therapy. The receptors were gathered from an adult man with HIV who was CMV-seropositive.

The chain uses TRBV5-8 and TRBJ1-4, with 12 bases lining up with TRBD1. This CDR3 is built from 17 residues. Unmatched junction bases numbered 9, after V lost 1 base and J lost 8 bases. In germline, CDR1 is SGHTS, CDR2 YDEGEE. The chain's CDR3 is CASSLYRDRGRGEKLFF. The CDR3 nucleotides are TGTGCCAGCAGCTTGTATCGGGACAGGGGGCGCGGGGAAAAACTGTTTTTT. Full variable domain (rest looked up from reference TRBV5-8 and TRBJ1-4): EAGVTQSPTHLIKTRGQQATLRCSPISGHTSVYWYQQALGLGLQFLLWYDEGEERNRGNFPPRFSGRQFPNYSSELNVNALELEDSALYLCASSLYRDRGRGEKLFFGSGTQLSVL.

V and J are TRBV10-2 and TRBJ1-1, with 7 bases identical to TRBD1. The CDR3 runs to 13 residues. Trimming removed 4 bases from V and 6 bases from J; junction bases left unmatched: 5. Germline-derived CDR1 and CDR2 are WSHSY and SAAADI. This CDR3 reads CASSGGGWAEAFF. For the CDR3, the DNA is TGCGCCAGCAGTGGAGGGGGCTGGGCTGAAGCTTTCTTT.

The V gene is TRBV6-5, the J gene TRBJ2-3; 9 bases agree with TRBD1. The CDR3 has 15 residues. V gave up 2 bases and J gave up 2 bases; unmatched junction bases: 2. The germline CDR1 and CDR2 sequences are MNHEY and SVGAGI. DNA of the CDR3: TGTGCCAGCAGTTACCGGGACAGGGCCACAGATACGCAGTATTTT. As protein: CASSYRDRATDTQYF.

This clone was seen a single time. The rearrangement joins TRBV19 to TRBJ1-2, with D hard to call. V was shortened by 3 bases and J by 6 bases, with 14 bases between the two germline ends. The CDR3 totals 14 residues. The germline V gene has CDR1 LNHDA and CDR2 SQIVND (reference sequence). The DNA for the CDR3 is TGTGCCAGTAGTATGATTCGGGATCTGGATGGCTACACCTTC. It specifies CASSMIRDLDGYTF.

V and J are TRBV10-1 and TRBJ1-6, with D possibly TRBD1 on 6 matching bases. The CDR3 covers 13 residues. V was shortened by 9 bases and J by 6 bases, with 12 bases between the two germline ends. Germline CDR1 is WNHNN and CDR2 is SYGVQD (reference sequence). The CDR3 protein is CASQGWPNSPLHF. The CDR3 DNA sequence: TGCGCCAGTCAGGGGTGGCCTAATTCACCCCTCCACTTT.

Comments on this clone: A read error may produce the germline difference seen at one junction end. The V gene is TRBV24-1, the J gene TRBJ2-3, with 8 bases aligning to TRBD2. Germline-derived CDR1 and CDR2 are KGHDR and SFDVKD. This CDR3 has 16 amino acids. The CDR3 DNA follows: TGTGCCACTAGTGATATCGGGGGGGCGTATACAGATACGCAGTATTTT. This codes for CATSDIGGAYTDTQYF.

The J gene is TRBJ1-2, the V gene TRBV6-6, with 9 nucleotides matching TRBD1. CDR1 is MNHNY, CDR2 SVGAGI, per germline (reference sequence). V shed 2 bases and J 6 bases; nucleotides not matched to a gene: 4. The CDR3 totals 14 residues. CDR3 DNA: TGTGCCAGCAGTTACCCGGGACAGGGAGATGGCTACACCTTC. This encodes CASSYPGQGDGYTF.

The chain carries TRBV15 and TRBJ1-1; no clear D. The CDR3 is 17 residues long. V dropped 0 bases and J dropped 2 bases, with 16 bases sitting between them. Germline lookup yields CDR1 LNHNV and CDR2 YYDKDF (reference sequence). In DNA, the CDR3 is TGTGCCACCAGCAGAGATCCGGTTAAAGGCGGAAACACTGAAGCTTTCTTT. It specifies CATSRDPVKGGNTEAFF.

The rearrangement joins TRBV5-4 to TRBJ2-2; 7 bases fit TRBD1. Germline V CDR1 and CDR2: SGHNT, YYREEE (reference sequence). The CDR3 runs 15 residues. The V and J ends lost 2 bases and 2 bases, in that order; junction bases with no gene match: 3. CDR3 DNA: TGTGCCAGCAGCTTCCGGGACAGAAACACCGGGGAGCTGTTTTTT. Its translation is CASSFRDRNTGELFF.

V and J are TRBV19 and TRBJ1-4, with D possibly matching TRBD1 (5 bases). Germline CDR1 LNHDA, CDR2 SQIVND (reference sequence). The CDR3 spans 15 residues. The V end was cut by 4 bases, the J end by 6 bases, with 15 bases between. CDR3 nucleotides: TGTGCCAGTAGTAGCCAGGTCGGGGACCATGAAAAACTGTTTTTT. Its translation: CASSSQVGDHEKLFF.

The chain couples TRBV11-1 to TRBJ1-1; D uncertain. Trimming left V 5 bases short and J 1 base short, with 14 bases between. Germline loops: CDR1 SGHAT, CDR2 FQDESV (reference sequence). The CDR3 has 15 amino acids. CDR3 sequence (DNA): TGTGCCAGCAGCCCAATGGGCCTACGGAACACTGAAGCTTTCTTT. As protein: CASSPMGLRNTEAFF.

This sequence joins TRBV5-1 and TRBJ2-3, with TRBD2 as a possible D gene (6 bases). Trimming took 3 bases from V and 0 from J, leaving 14 bases between them. Germline V gives CDR1 SGHRS, CDR2 YFSETQ. The CDR3 is made up of 16 amino acids. This chain's CDR3 is CASSSRGRTSTDTQYF. The CDR3 DNA reads as TGCGCCAGCAGCTCGCGGGGAAGAACTAGCACAGATACGCAGTATTTT.

V usage is TRBV6-5 and J usage is TRBJ1-4; D may be TRBD1 (5 bases). Per the germline V gene, CDR1 is MNHEY and CDR2 is SVGAGI. Trimming shortened V by 6 bases and J by 7 bases, and 15 bases separated the two germline ends. This CDR3 has 14 amino acids. This chain's CDR3 is CASSSKGLGEKLFF. The CDR3 DNA reads TGTGCCAGCAGCTCAAAGGGGCTGGGTGAAAAACTGTTTTTT.

The J gene is TRBJ1-5, the V gene TRBV7-2; D call uncertain. This CDR3 has 14 amino acids. With 2 bases removed from V and 6 bases from J, the gap between germline ends came to 11 bases. CDR1 is SGHTA, CDR2 FQGNSA, per germline. CDR3 sequence: CASSLIPSGQPQHF. In nucleotides, the CDR3 is TGTGCCAGCAGCTTAATCCCTTCTGGTCAGCCCCAGCATTTT.

V and J are TRBV2 and TRBJ2-7; D unresolved. The CDR3 is 11 residues long. The germline gives CDR1 SNHLY, CDR2 FYNNEI. With 3 bases removed from V and 6 bases from J, the gap between germline ends came to 6 bases. CDR3 loop: CASSDGSEQYF. CDR3 sequence (DNA): TGTGCCAGCAGTGACGGTAGCGAGCAGTACTTC. Full variable domain (outside the CDR3, taken from reference TRBV2 and TRBJ2-7): EPEVTQTPSHQVTQMGQEVILRCVPISNHLYFYWYRQILGQKVEFLVSFYNNEISEKSEIFDDQFSVERPDGSNFTLKIRSTKLEDSAMYFCASSDGSEQYFGPGTRLTVT.

The gene calls are TRBV18 and TRBJ2-4; D might be TRBD2 (5 bases). Germline CDR1 KGHSH, CDR2 LQKENI. The ends were cut back, 0 bases at V and 3 bases at J, with 12 bases in the middle. The CDR3 is 16 residues long. Here the CDR3 reads CASSPPAEVGKNIQYF. CDR3 nucleotides: TGTGCCAGCTCACCACCAGCGGAGGTTGGCAAAAACATTCAGTACTTC.

The gene calls are TRBV7-3 and TRBJ2-2, with D possibly called TRBD1 or TRBD2 (5 bases each). The CDR3 loop spans 16 amino acids. Between the trimmed V and J ends, which lost 6 bases and 6 bases, there was a span of 20 bases. CDR1 and CDR2 from the germline V gene are SGHTA and FQGTGA. The CDR3 sequence: CASRPVGPRVSGELFF. As DNA, the CDR3 is TGTGCCAGCAGACCTGTGGGACCCCGTGTGTCCGGGGAGCTGTTTTTT.

This chain uses TRBV10-2 with TRBJ1-5; TRBD1 aligns across 9 bases. V lost 4 bases and J lost 1; bases outside the gene matches: 5. There are 16 residues in the CDR3. Germline-derived CDR1 and CDR2 are WSHSY and SAAADI. The CDR3 sequence is CASSAMGQGSNQPQHF. CDR3 nucleotides: TGCGCCAGCAGTGCCATGGGACAGGGCAGCAATCAGCCCCAGCATTTT.

Comments on this clone: The junction and the germline gene differ at one end; a read error may be behind it. The CDR3 nucleotides are TGTGCCAGCACCTTAGGGCCCGCGGGCCGGAGGAGTAGTTTT. Translating it yields CASTLGPAGRRSSF. The gene calls are TRBV28 and TRBJ2-3, with D tentatively TRBD2 (5 bases). The CDR3 is 14 amino acids. Germline CDR1 MDHEN, CDR2 SYDVKM.

The gene calls are TRBV3-1 (or the pseudogene TRBV3-2) and TRBJ2-3; D unresolved. CDR3 length equals 11 residues. Trimming removed 2 bases at V and 8 bases at J, with 5 bases between. Germline CDR1 is LGHDT and CDR2 is YNNKEL (reference sequence). This CDR3 reads CASSQLSTQYF. CDR3 bases: TGTGCCAGCAGCCAACTATCTACGCAGTATTTT.

The genes are TRBV28 and TRBJ2-2, with D perhaps matching TRBD1 (6 bases). With 7 bases removed from V and 4 bases from J, the gap between germline ends came to 16 bases. Per the germline V gene, CDR1 is MDHEN and CDR2 is SYDVKM. The CDR3 is 15 residues long. The CDR3 DNA reads as TGTGCCAGCACTGGTGGCAGGGGATCCACCGGGGAGCTGTTTTTT. Its protein product is CASTGGRGSTGELFF.